The 21 T cell receptor beta chains in this list originate from one sample, sequenced in a study of monozygotic twins with inflammatory bowel disease. TCRdb re-called the 5' RACE reads, yielding one record per CDR3 amino acid sequence without DNA. This listing includes approximately 400,000 distinct CDR3 sequences. Material for sequencing was blood. The receptors were sampled from a human donor with ulcerative colitis or Crohn's disease, or a healthy co-twin of an affected twin (not recorded which).

The genes are TRBV20-1 and TRBJ2-1; no DNA is available, so the TRBD2 call from TCRdb remains unchecked. The CDR3 length is 17 residues. Germline lookup yields CDR1 DFQATT and CDR2 SNEGSKA (reference sequence). The CDR3 protein is CSARIQLAGVTYNEQFF.

The chain employs TRBV7-9 and TRBJ2-5. Germline assignment: CDR1 SEHNR and CDR2 FQNEAQ (reference sequence). This CDR3 is built from 13 residues. The CDR3 loop is CASSFFGEETQYF. Full variable domain (outside the CDR3, taken from reference TRBV7-9 and TRBJ2-5): DTGVSQNPRHKITKRGQNVTFRCDPISEHNRLYWYRQTLGQGPEFLTYFQNEAQLEKSRLLSDRFSAERPKGSFSTLEIQRTEQGDSAMYLCASSFFGEETQYFGPGTRLLVL.

The V call is TRBV2, the J call TRBJ1-1. Germline V gives CDR1 SNHLY, CDR2 FYNNEI. This CDR3 comprises 13 residues. CDR3: CASSGAENTEAFF.

The chain is built from TRBV5-1 and TRBJ1-1; the TRBD1 assignment by TCRdb is unverifiable without DNA. The CDR3 extends over 12 amino acids. Germline V gives CDR1 SGHRS, CDR2 YFSETQ. The CDR3 spells CASSAGGPEAFF.

The CDR3 sequence: CASSSGQGPSGNTIYF. The rearrangement uses TRBV5-1 and TRBJ1-3; the D call of TRBD1 rests on TCRdb alone, since no DNA is present to check it. The CDR3 spans 16 residues. CDR1 is SGHRS and CDR2 is YFSETQ in the germline V gene.

This chain connects TRBV2 to TRBJ1-2. The CDR3 is 12 amino acids. CDR1 SNHLY and CDR2 FYNNEI come from the germline V gene. CDR3 in amino acids: CASSAGSYGYTF.

The rearrangement uses TRBV2 and TRBJ2-2; TCRdb's assignment of TRBD2 cannot be checked, as there is no DNA. Germline V lookup: CDR1 SNHLY, CDR2 FYNNEI. The CDR3 consists of 17 residues. The CDR3: CASRTGTSGLNTGELFF. Based on the CDR3 plus reference TRBV2 and TRBJ2-2, the full variable domain is EPEVTQTPSHQVTQMGQEVILRCVPISNHLYFYWYRQILGQKVEFLVSFYNNEISEKSEIFDDQFSVERPDGSNFTLKIRSTKLEDSAMYFCASRTGTSGLNTGELFFGEGSRLTVL.

The chain joins TRBV24-1 to TRBJ2-1; TCRdb's D call, TRBD2, is unchecked because there is no DNA. The CDR3 extends over 18 amino acids. CDR1 is KGHDR, CDR2 SFDVKD, per germline. The CDR3 spells CATSDPGTSDSSYNEQFF.

V usage is TRBV6-5 and J usage is TRBJ1-1; TCRdb returns TRBD1, unconfirmable since there is no DNA. CDR3 length: 14 amino acids. Germline values: CDR1 MNHEY, CDR2 SVGAGI. CDR3 in amino acids: CASSYSQGGTEAFF.

The chain joins TRBV24-1 to TRBJ2-5. The length of the CDR3 is 14 residues. Germline V lookup: CDR1 KGHDR, CDR2 SFDVKD. The CDR3 here is CATSVAEIQETQYF.

The chain joins TRBV20-1 to TRBJ2-1; TCRdb's D call of TRBD2 is untestable without DNA. The CDR3 covers 17 residues. The germline V gene encodes CDR1 DFQATT and CDR2 SNEGSKA (reference sequence). CDR3 amino acids: CSASPPGLAGGVNEQFF.

V is TRBV4-3 and J is TRBJ1-5; no DNA is available, so the TRBD1 call from TCRdb remains unchecked. This CDR3 is 16 amino acids long. Germline values: CDR1 LGHNA, CDR2 YSLEER. CDR3 protein: CASSPGIVKGGQPQHF.

V usage is TRBV5-1 and J usage is TRBJ2-5; TCRdb proposes TRBD1, but this gene call is untestable without DNA. This CDR3 is built from 11 residues. CDR1 and CDR2 (germline): SGHRS, YFSETQ. The chain's CDR3 is CASGDRETQYF.

V and J are TRBV29-1 and TRBJ2-7; TCRdb's D gene call, TRBD2, goes unchecked for lack of DNA. Looked up from germline, CDR1 is SQVTM and CDR2 is ANQGSEA. This CDR3 contains 14 residues. CDR3 amino acids: CSVILAVGFYEQYF.

The V gene is TRBV20-1, the J gene TRBJ2-3. The germline V gene has CDR1 DFQATT and CDR2 SNEGSKA (reference sequence). The CDR3 totals 14 residues. Here the CDR3 reads CSARVDQSTDTQYF.

The rearrangement uses TRBV7-9 and TRBJ1-4. The CDR3 is 15 amino acids. Per germline, CDR1 SEHNR and CDR2 FQNEAQ (reference sequence). CDR3 sequence: CASSLGHSFNEKLFF.

The chain combines TRBV27 with TRBJ2-7; the D gene TCRdb calls, TRBD2, cannot be checked with no DNA. Germline V gene lookup returns CDR1 MNHEY and CDR2 SMNVEV (reference sequence). CDR3 size: 18 residues. CDR3 region: CASSFRQGGLAPTYEQYF.

The chain joins TRBV6-1 to TRBJ2-7; TCRdb lists TRBD2, though no DNA is available to test this call. This CDR3 has 17 amino acids. CDR1 is MNHNS, CDR2 SASEGT, per germline. CDR3: CASSQRRGTSGMDEQYF.

The chain links TRBV19 to TRBJ2-3; TCRdb's D call, TRBD1, is unchecked because there is no DNA. The CDR3 spans 15 residues. Germline lookup yields CDR1 LNHDA and CDR2 SQIVND (reference sequence). The CDR3: CASSIRPSPGDTQYF. Full variable domain (remainder filled in from reference TRBV19 and TRBJ2-3): DGGITQSPKYLFRKEGQNVTLSCEQNLNHDAMYWYRQDPGQGLRLIYYSQIVNDFQKGDIAEGYSVSREKKESFPLTVTSAQKNPTAFYLCASSIRPSPGDTQYFGPGTRLTVL.

V is TRBV20-1 and J is TRBJ2-1; lacking DNA, the TRBD1 call made by TCRdb goes unchecked. Per germline, CDR1 DFQATT and CDR2 SNEGSKA (reference sequence). The CDR3 covers 13 residues. The CDR3 region is CSARVSGTRRLFF.

V usage is TRBV19 and J usage is TRBJ1-1. Germline V lookup: CDR1 LNHDA, CDR2 SQIVND (reference sequence). The CDR3 is made up of 13 amino acids. This CDR3 is CASSTSVNTEAFF.